This T cell receptor beta chain appears in the sequencing data of a study of shared clonotypes between healthy human individuals. Notes on the study in general: Clonotypes shared by all four sorted-subset donors had higher generation probabilities than non-shared clonotypes.

V gave up 1 base and J gave up 6 bases, with 15 bases separating them. The CDR3 runs to 16 residues. Germline lookup yields CDR1 LGHNA and CDR2 YNFKEQ. All donors were Caucasian adults living in Nashville, Tennessee. A CD45RA+ naive subset and a CD45RA-negative memory subset were split from CD4+ cells. Sequencing used immunoSEQ multiplex PCR; TCRdb keeps in-frame clones, though not all of them. Of hundreds of thousands of clones listed, more than 70% were seen once; the top ten hold around 2%. In this sample, this clone turned up a few times. As yet, its antigen is unknown. The chain employs TRBV4-2 and TRBJ2-2; maybe TRBD2 (6 bases). This TCR came from a woman aged 25 to 39 in good health. Sequencing was carried out using memory CD4+ T cells sorted from blood. The sample's subset: CD45RA-negative fraction. The CDR3 DNA follows: TGTGCCAGCAGCCAAGCCCGGGAGTCTAGGGCCGGGGAGCTGTTTTTT. It is translated as CASSQARESRAGELFF.